These 11 T cell receptor beta chains were all obtained from the same sample, sequenced in a study of cytomegalovirus exposure and HLA in healthy donors. Amplification used 60 Vbeta primers and 13 Jbeta primers. The data were produced by immunoSEQ multiplex PCR, yet TCRdb's version contains in-frame clones alone and is incomplete. The sample has approximately 77,000 clones; the top ten hold roughly 5%. Source material: PBMCs. The receptors were sampled from a man in his thirties or forties in good health and CMV-seronegative.

This chain links TRBV7-9 with TRBJ1-2; 8 nucleotides align to TRBD1. This CDR3 spans 17 amino acids. The V segment lost 5 bases and the J segment 0 bases; nucleotides outside the gene matches: 11. CDR1 SEHNR and CDR2 FQNEAQ come from the germline V gene (reference sequence). CDR3 DNA: TGTGCCAGCAGCCCACAACCGGGACAGGATTCTAACTATGGCTACACCTTC. Its protein product is CASSPQPGQDSNYGYTF.

DNA of the CDR3: TGTGCCAGCAGTGACTCGAGACTAGCGGCAGTGAATGAGCAGTTCTTC. Amino acid sequence: CASSDSRLAAVNEQFF. This chain joins TRBV6-4 and TRBJ2-1; the match to TRBD2 covers 9 bases. This CDR3 is built from 16 residues. J lost 7 bases, V lost 0 bases, and 7 bases had no gene match. Germline V gene sequence: CDR1 MRHNA, CDR2 SNTAGT.

Turning to this clone: One junction end does not reproduce the germline sequence, and a read error may be involved. Here the CDR3 reads CASSYRLQGLVF. DNA for the CDR3: TGTGCCAGCAGTTACAGACTACAGGGGCTCGTCTTC. The chain carries TRBV6-5 and TRBJ1-2; 7 bases match TRBD1. The length of the CDR3 is 12 residues. CDR1 and CDR2 (germline): MNHEY, SVGAGI.

The genes are TRBV7-9 and TRBJ2-7, with D possibly being TRBD2 (5 bases). CDR3 length equals 14 residues. Germline CDR1 SEHNR, CDR2 FQNEAQ (reference sequence). The V end lost 3 bases, the J end lost 2 bases, and 11 bases lay between the germline ends. CDR3 coding DNA: TGTGCCAGCAGCTTGGACTGGCAGACCTACGAGCAGTACTTC. Translating it yields CASSLDWQTYEQYF.

The chain carries TRBV7-3 and TRBJ2-5; TRBD1 matches 10 bases. Germline loops: CDR1 SGHTA, CDR2 FQGTGA. The CDR3 contains 15 residues. V lost 5 bases to trimming and J lost 5 bases; unmatched junction nucleotides: 8. CDR3 loop: CASSETGGRVETQYF. The CDR3 DNA sequence: TGTGCCAGCAGCGAGACAGGGGGCCGGGTCGAGACCCAGTACTTC.

The gene calls are TRBV5-1 and TRBJ2-3; a possible D gene is TRBD2 (5 bases). V lost 0 bases and J 0 bases, leaving 8 bases between the germline ends. CDR3 size: 15 residues. CDR1 is SGHRS and CDR2 is YFSETQ in the germline V gene. This CDR3 is CASSLDEGSTDTQYF. Here the CDR3 DNA reads TGCGCCAGCAGCTTGGATGAGGGTAGCACAGATACGCAGTATTTT.

The chain combines TRBV9 with TRBJ2-1; no clear D gene. Germline V lookup: CDR1 SGDLS, CDR2 YYNGEE. The CDR3 sequence is 14 residues long. The V and J ends lost 0 bases and 1 base respectively, with 5 bases between them. The CDR3: CASSVAGSYNEQFF. The CDR3 DNA reads as TGTGCCAGCAGCGTAGCGGGTTCCTACAATGAGCAGTTCTTC. Full variable domain (outside the CDR3, taken from reference TRBV9 and TRBJ2-1): DSGVTQTPKHLITATGQRVTLRCSPRSGDLSVYWYQQSLDQGLQFLIQYYNGEERAKGNILERFSAQQFPDLHSELNLSSLELGDSALYFCASSVAGSYNEQFFGPGTRLTVL.

The chain employs TRBV1 and TRBJ2-6; TRBD1 is the table's D call, not checked against the DNA. TRBV1 is a known pseudogene. The CDR3 contains 17 residues. The CDR3 here is CTSSRQGALSGANVLTF. In nucleotides, the CDR3 is TGCACCAGCAGTCGACAGGGGGCTCTCTCTGGGGCCAACGTCCTGACTTTC.

The V gene is TRBV19, the J gene TRBJ2-3; D gene ambiguous. The CDR3 is 14 residues long. Per germline, CDR1 LNHDA and CDR2 SQIVND (reference sequence). Trimming cost V 6 bases and J 0 bases, with 10 bases left between them. DNA of the CDR3: TGTGCCAGTAGGGCAGGCGAGAGCACAGATACGCAGTATTTT. Translated: CASRAGESTDTQYF.

The chain has TRBV4-2 and TRBJ2-1; D may be TRBD1 (5 bases). Trimming took off 3 bases at V and 8 bases at J, with 14 bases between the two ends. Germline V gives CDR1 LGHNA, CDR2 YNFKEQ. The CDR3 is 14 amino acids. CDR3 DNA: TGTGCCAGCAGCCAGGGGCTAGGAGCCCATGAGCAGTTCTTC. This encodes CASSQGLGAHEQFF.

The V gene is TRBV6-5, the J gene TRBJ2-3, with D tentatively TRBD1 (7 bases). Germline V gene data show CDR1 as MNHEY and CDR2 as SVGAGI. V lost 0 bases and J lost 4, with 11 bases in between. CDR3 size: 15 residues. CDR3 sequence: CASSYSSRGADTQYF. DNA for the CDR3: TGTGCCAGCAGTTACTCTTCCAGGGGGGCAGATACGCAGTATTTT.